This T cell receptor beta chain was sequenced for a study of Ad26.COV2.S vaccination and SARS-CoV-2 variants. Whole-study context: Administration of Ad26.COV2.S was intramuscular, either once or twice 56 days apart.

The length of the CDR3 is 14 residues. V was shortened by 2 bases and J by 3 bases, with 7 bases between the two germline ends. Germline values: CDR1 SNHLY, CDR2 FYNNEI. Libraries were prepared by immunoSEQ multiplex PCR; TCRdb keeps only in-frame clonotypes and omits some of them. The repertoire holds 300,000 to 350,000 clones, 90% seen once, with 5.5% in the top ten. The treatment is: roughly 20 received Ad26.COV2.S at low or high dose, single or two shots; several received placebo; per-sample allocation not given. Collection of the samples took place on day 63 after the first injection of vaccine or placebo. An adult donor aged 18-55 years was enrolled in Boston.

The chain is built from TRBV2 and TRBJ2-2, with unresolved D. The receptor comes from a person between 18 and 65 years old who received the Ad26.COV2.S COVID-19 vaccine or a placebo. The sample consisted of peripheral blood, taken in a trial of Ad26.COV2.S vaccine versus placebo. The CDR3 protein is CASSERAYTGELFF. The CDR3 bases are TGTGCCAGCAGTGAAAGGGCCTACACCGGGGAGCTGTTTTTT. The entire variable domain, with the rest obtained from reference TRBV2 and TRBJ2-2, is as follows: EPEVTQTPSHQVTQMGQEVILRCVPISNHLYFYWYRQILGQKVEFLVSFYNNEISEKSEIFDDQFSVERPDGSNFTLKIRSTKLEDSAMYFCASSERAYTGELFFGEGSRLTVL.